What follows is one TCR beta chain and its context. The data originate from a study of shared clonotypes between healthy human individuals. Sequencing used immunoSEQ multiplex PCR; TCRdb keeps in-frame clones, though not all of them. The sample consists of around 1,900,000 clones, just under 95% of them appearing once. The naive CD8 subset, CD45RO-negative cells positively selected for CCR7, excluded terminally differentiated effector memory CD45RA+ cells. All donors were healthy HIV-negative adults lacking recent acute infections or vaccinations. This CDR3 comprises 13 residues. The V end was cut by 2 bases, the J end by 4 bases, with 8 bases between. Germline loops: CDR1 SEHNR, CDR2 FQNEAQ (reference sequence).

The TCR originated in a man between 18 and 29 years old in good health. Some clones in this sample may be carry-over from other donors' samples. The sequencing sample was made of naive CD8+ T cells from PBMCs. The V and J genes are TRBV7-9 and TRBJ1-2; D is ambiguous. As DNA, the CDR3 is TGTGCCAGCAGCTTAACCCCAGTCTATGGCTACACCTTC. Translating it yields CASSLTPVYGYTF.